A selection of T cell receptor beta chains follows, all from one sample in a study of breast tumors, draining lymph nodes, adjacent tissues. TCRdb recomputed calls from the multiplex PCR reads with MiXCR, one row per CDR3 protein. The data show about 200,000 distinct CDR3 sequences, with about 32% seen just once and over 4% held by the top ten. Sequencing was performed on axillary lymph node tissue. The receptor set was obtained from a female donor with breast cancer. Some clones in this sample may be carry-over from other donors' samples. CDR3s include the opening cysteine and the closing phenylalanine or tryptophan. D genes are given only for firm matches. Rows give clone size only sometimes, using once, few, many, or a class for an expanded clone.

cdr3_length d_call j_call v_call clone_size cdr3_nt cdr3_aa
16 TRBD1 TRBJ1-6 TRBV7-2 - TGTGCCAGCAGCTCACCAACAGGGGGCGGGAATTCACCCCTCCACTTT CASSSPTGGGNSPLHF
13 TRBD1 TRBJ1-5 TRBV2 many TGTGCCAGCAGAGGGACAGGGAACCAGCCCCAGCATTTT CASRGTGNQPQHF
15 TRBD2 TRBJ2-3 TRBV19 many TGTGCCAGTAGTATATCAGCGGGGGGGCAAGATACGCAGTATTTT CASSISAGGQDTQYF
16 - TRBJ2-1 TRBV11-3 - TGTGCCAGCAGCTACACCGGACAGAGACTTAACAATGAGCAGTTCTTC CASSYTGQRLNNEQFF
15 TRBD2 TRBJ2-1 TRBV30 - TGTGCCTGGAGTGTCGGGACTAGTCGTATGGATGAGCAGTTCTTC CAWSVGTSRMDEQFF
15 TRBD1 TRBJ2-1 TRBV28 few TGTGCCAGCAGTTTATACGGGACAGGGGACCATGAGCAGTTCTTC CASSLYGTGDHEQFF
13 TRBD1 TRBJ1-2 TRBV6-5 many TGTGCCAGCAGTCAGGGGGCAGACTATGGCTACACCTTC CASSQGADYGYTF
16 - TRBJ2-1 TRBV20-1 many TGCAGTGCTAGAGGCTCCCGGGCCCGGGGTGGAGGTGAGCAGTTCTTC CSARGSRARGGGEQFF
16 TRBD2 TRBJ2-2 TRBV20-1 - TGCGGTGCTAGAGCATCCGAGCGGGAGAAAGCCGGGGAGCTGTTCTTT CGARASEREKAGELFF
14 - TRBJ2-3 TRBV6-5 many TGTGCCAGCAGCCCCGGGGCGATCACAGATACGCAGTATTTT CASSPGAITDTQYF
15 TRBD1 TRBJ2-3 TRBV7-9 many TGTGCCAGCAGCTTCGGGGACAGGAAAGGAGATACGCAGTATTTT CASSFGDRKGDTQYF
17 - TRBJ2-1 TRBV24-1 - TGTGCCACCAGTGGTTCTCGGGCCCCCGTTCCCTCCAATGAGCAGTTCTTC CATSGSRAPVPSNEQFF
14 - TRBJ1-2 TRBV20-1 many TGCAGTGCTAGGGAGCAGGGGTTTCAGTATGGCTACACCTTC CSAREQGFQYGYTF
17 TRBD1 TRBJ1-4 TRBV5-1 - TGCGCCAGCAGTCTCAGCAGGGGGGGCACAGATAATGAAAAACTGTTTTTT CASSLSRGGTDNEKLFF
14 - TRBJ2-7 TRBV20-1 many TGCAGTGCAAGGGGACACCCCACCTCCTACGAGCAGTACTTC CSARGHPTSYEQYF
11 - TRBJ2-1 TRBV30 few TGTGCCTGGACTACCCGGTATGAGCAGTTCTTC CAWTTRYEQFF
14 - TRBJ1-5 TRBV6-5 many TGTGCCAGCAGTTCCCCAGGAGGTAATCAGCCCCAGCATTTT CASSSPGGNQPQHF
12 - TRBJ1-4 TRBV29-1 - TGCAGCGTTGAGACGGTTAATGAAAAACTGTTTTTT CSVETVNEKLFF
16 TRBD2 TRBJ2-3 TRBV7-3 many TGTGCCAGCAGCTTAATTGGTAGCGGGGGGGCTGATACGCAGTATTTT CASSLIGSGGADTQYF
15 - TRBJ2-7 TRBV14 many TGTGCCAGCAGCCAAGTTTCCACCCTCCCCAACGAGCAGTACTTC CASSQVSTLPNEQYF
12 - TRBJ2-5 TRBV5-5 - TGTGCCAGCAGCCCATGTGCGGGGACCCAGTACTTC CASSPCAGTQYF
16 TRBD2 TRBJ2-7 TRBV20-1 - TGCAGTGCTGTCGGTACTAGCGGGAAAATGGCCTACGAGCAGTACTTC CSAVGTSGKMAYEQYF